Given below is one T cell receptor beta chain in context. Its antigen is unknown. Described time point: newly diagnosed GD, antithyroid drugs for less than 3 months. After RNA was extracted from PBMCs, the TCR library was made from it. The data stem from a study of regulatory T cells in long-lasting Graves disease. General study points: TRBV28 was favored in persistent disease, as were TRBJ1-2 and TRBJ2-5.

Germline V gene lookup returns CDR1 MNHEY and CDR2 SVGEGT. There are 13 residues in the CDR3. The germline V and J ends were trimmed by 6 bases and 4 bases, with 13 bases remaining between them. Arm-PCR of CDR3 regions and iRepertoire HTBI primers were the basis on which TCR beta libraries were built. TCRdb re-analysed the multiplex PCR reads in MiXCR, keeping a single row per CDR3 protein. The sample consists of roughly 560,000 distinct CDR3 sequences, roughly 15% of them appearing once. This sample was also put to use in a study of T cells in Graves' hyperthyroidism and ophthalmopathy.

The sample in question was peripheral blood mononuclear cells (PBMCs), obtained at new diagnosis, from a patient treated with antithyroid drugs. The rearrangement joins TRBV6-2 or TRBV6-3 to TRBJ2-7, with D tentatively TRBD1 (5 bases). The TCR sequence derives from a middle-aged woman with Graves disease. Here the CDR3 DNA reads TGTGCCAGCAGAACCATGACAGAGTACGAGCAGTACTTC. This sequence encodes CASRTMTEYEQYF.